This record looks at one T cell receptor (beta chain) sequence and its context. The data are from a study of blood T cell repertoires in COVID-19. Study in general: The study drew acute and convalescent COVID-19 samples from the United States, Italy and Spain. The analysed material was cDNA or gDNA that came from T cells, B-cell-depleted T cells, or PBMCs.

In the source study's methods: Scientists estimated how many nucleated cells there were by amplifying reference gene primers. Measured with immunoSEQ multiplex PCR; TCRdb has only the in-frame clones, and not every one. The V and J calls and clone size were taken over from that table, and D and trimming were inferred from the DNA. Here the sample spans roughly 10,000 clones, nearly 90% being singletons. Sequencing input: peripheral blood. This TCR was sampled from a young man with active or convalescent COVID-19.

CDR3 sequence reads: CASSSWTGNTGELFF. The CDR3, as DNA: TGTGCCAGCAGTTCCTGGACAGGGAACACCGGGGAGCTGTTTTTT. This chain links TRBV28 with TRBJ2-2; 7 nucleotides line up with TRBD1. The CDR3 has 15 amino acids. V dropped 4 bases and J dropped 1; count of bases not matched to a gene: 3. CDR1 and CDR2 from the germline V gene are MDHEN and SYDVKM.